This T cell receptor beta chain was sequenced during a study of somatic mutations in cytotoxic T cells in rheumatoid arthritis. Isolation of the CD4+ and CD8+ populations was accomplished via positive magnetic bead selection, with purity assessed by flow cytometry. A word on this clone: Antigen specificity is unknown.

The V and J ends lost 3 bases and 0 bases respectively, with 9 bases between them. In germline, CDR1 is SEHNR, CDR2 FQNEAQ (reference sequence). The CDR3 has 16 amino acids. Study-wide findings and caveats: Patients with rheumatoid arthritis did not differ significantly from age-matched healthy controls in CD8+ T-cell clonality. Within the rheumatoid arthritis patients, CD8+ clonality went up as age increased (Spearman r ≈ 0.5). The same was not true of the healthy controls.

Some clones are missing from TCRdb's copy, which holds only in-frame ones; the method was immunoSEQ multiplex PCR. This sample carries 1,400 to 1,500 clones, approximately 88% of them seen once, and the ten largest clones take more than 35%. The chain couples TRBV7-9 to TRBJ2-6; D unclear. Sequenced material: CD8+ T cells sorted from blood. The TCR originated in a woman aged 65 to 85 with rheumatoid arthritis. The CDR3 here is CASSFEASSGANVLTF. CDR3 coding DNA: TGTGCCAGCAGCTTCGAAGCGAGCTCTGGGGCCAACGTCCTGACTTTC.